This entry lists 5 T cell receptor beta chains sequenced from one sample in a study of cytomegalovirus exposure and HLA in healthy donors. Use of 60 Vbeta and 13 Jbeta primers characterized the PCR. The repertoire was sequenced with immunoSEQ multiplex PCR; TCRdb's copy has only in-frame clones and lacks some. Here the sample spans over 150,000 clones, 75% to 90% being singletons. Sequenced sample: PBMCs. These receptors all come from a human donor in good health.

This chain connects TRBV6-5 to TRBJ2-1; TRBD2 matches 11 bases. CDR1 is MNHEY and CDR2 is SVGAGI in the germline V gene. With 4 bases clipped from V and 5 bases from J, the junction kept 4 bases outside the gene matches. This CDR3 comprises 15 residues. In DNA, the CDR3 is TGTGCCAGCAGTTTCGGACTAGCGGGTAACAATGAGCAGTTCTTC. Its protein product is CASSFGLAGNNEQFF.

The chain carries TRBV10-2 and TRBJ2-5; TRBD2 matches 7 bases. The germline V gene encodes CDR1 WSHSY and CDR2 SAAADI. The CDR3 is 13 amino acids. Trimming cost V 8 bases and J 7 bases; bases outside gene matches: 10. CDR3 DNA sequence: TGCGCCAGCCGGAGGGCGGGGGAGGGGACCCAGTACTTC. Protein: CASRRAGEGTQYF.

In this sample, this clone turned up once. The chain recombines TRBV28 with TRBJ2-3, with 8 bases aligning to TRBD2. Trimming at V came to 8 bases and at J to 0 bases, leaving 7 bases not matched to a gene. The CDR3 has 15 residues. Per the germline V gene, CDR1 is MDHEN and CDR2 is SYDVKM. CDR3 bases: TGTGCCAGCCCCCCCAGCGGGGGCAGCACAGATACGCAGTATTTT. It is translated as CASPPSGGSTDTQYF.

This clone appeared once. The chain has TRBV4-1 and TRBJ2-1, with 12 bases aligning to TRBD2. V lost 4 bases, J lost 8 bases, and 9 bases stayed unmatched. This CDR3 contains 16 residues. CDR1 and CDR2 (germline): MGHRA, YSYEKL. The CDR3 is CASSPRGASGGDEQFF. In nucleotides, the CDR3 is TGCGCCAGCAGCCCCCGAGGGGCTAGCGGGGGGGATGAGCAGTTCTTC.

The chain links TRBV5-1 to TRBJ2-3; TRBD2 aligns across 15 bases. The V gene end was trimmed by 8 bases and the J gene end by 5 bases; junction bases not matched to a gene: 9. The germline gives CDR1 SGHRS, CDR2 YFSETQ. The CDR3 runs 16 residues. The CDR3 loop is CASSPRTSGGGDTQYF. The CDR3 DNA follows: TGCGCCAGTTCCCCTAGGACTAGCGGGGGGGGAGATACGCAGTATTTT.